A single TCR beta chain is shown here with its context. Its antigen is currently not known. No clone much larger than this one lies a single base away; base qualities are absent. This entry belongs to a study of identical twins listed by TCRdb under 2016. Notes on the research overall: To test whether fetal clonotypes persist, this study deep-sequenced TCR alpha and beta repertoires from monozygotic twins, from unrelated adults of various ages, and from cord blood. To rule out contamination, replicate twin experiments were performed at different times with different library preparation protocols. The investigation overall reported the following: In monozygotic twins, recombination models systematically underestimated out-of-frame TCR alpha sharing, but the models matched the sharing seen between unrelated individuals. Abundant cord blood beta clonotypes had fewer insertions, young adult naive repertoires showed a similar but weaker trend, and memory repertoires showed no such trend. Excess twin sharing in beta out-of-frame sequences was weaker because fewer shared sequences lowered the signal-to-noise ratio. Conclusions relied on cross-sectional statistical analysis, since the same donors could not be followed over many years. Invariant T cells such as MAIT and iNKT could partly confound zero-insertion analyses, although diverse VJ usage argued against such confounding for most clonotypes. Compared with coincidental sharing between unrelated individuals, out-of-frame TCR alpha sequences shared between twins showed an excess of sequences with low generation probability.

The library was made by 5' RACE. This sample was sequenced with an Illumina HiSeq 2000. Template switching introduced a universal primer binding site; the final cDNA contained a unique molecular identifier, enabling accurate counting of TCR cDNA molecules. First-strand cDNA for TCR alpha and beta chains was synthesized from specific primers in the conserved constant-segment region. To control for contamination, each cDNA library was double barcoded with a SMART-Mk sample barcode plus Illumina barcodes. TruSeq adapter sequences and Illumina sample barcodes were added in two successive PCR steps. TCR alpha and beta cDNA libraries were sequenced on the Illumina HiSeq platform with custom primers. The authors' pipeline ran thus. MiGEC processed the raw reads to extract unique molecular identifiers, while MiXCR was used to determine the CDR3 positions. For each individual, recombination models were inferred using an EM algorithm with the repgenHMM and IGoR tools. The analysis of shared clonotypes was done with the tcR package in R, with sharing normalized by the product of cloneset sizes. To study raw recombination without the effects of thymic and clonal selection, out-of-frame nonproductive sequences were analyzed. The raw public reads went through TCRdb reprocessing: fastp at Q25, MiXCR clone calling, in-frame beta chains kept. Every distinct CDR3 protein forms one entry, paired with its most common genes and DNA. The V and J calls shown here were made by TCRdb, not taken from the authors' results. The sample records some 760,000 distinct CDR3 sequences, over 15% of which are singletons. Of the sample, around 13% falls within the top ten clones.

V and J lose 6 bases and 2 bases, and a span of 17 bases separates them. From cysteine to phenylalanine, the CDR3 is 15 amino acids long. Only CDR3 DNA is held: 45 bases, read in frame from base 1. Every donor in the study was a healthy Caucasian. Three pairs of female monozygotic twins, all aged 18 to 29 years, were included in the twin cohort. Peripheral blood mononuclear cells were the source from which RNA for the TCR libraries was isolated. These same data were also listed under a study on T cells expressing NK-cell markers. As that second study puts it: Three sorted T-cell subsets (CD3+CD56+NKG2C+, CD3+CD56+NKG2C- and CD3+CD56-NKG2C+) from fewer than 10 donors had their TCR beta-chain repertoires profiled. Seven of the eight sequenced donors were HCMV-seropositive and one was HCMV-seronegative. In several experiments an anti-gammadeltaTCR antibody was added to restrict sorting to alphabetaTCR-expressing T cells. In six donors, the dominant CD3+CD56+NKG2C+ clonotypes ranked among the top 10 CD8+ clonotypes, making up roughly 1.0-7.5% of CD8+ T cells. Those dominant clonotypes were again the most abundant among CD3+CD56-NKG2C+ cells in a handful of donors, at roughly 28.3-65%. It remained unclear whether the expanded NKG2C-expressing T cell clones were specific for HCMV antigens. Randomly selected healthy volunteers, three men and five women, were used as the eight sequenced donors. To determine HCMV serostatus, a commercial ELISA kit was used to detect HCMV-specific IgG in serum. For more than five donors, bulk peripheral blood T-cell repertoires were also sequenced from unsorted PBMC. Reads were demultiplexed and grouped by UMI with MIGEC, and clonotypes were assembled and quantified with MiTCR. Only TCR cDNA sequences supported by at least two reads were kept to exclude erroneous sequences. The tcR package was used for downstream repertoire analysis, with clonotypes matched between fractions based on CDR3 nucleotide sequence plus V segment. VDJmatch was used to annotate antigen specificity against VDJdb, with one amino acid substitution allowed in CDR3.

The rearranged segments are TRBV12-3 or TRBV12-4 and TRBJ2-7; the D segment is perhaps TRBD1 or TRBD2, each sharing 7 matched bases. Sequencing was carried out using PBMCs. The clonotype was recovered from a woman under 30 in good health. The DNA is TGTGCCAGCAGCTACGTGGGGAGGGGGCCCTACGAGCAGTACTTC. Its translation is CASSYVGRGPYEQYF.